Reported below is one T cell receptor (beta chain). The antigen it binds to is not known. The record has no base qualities; no much larger clone is one base away. This sample was included in a study of T cell responses to AZD1222 COVID-19 vaccine (dated by TCRdb to about 2021). A note on the overall study: Because spike-specific TCR depth and breadth did not differ between the two schedules, AZD1222 recipients who got a second dose at roughly 4 weeks were pooled with those who got a second dose at roughly 12 weeks. Trial participants were enrolled by age into 18-55, 56-69 and 70-plus year subgroups, with around 140, 26 and 57 TCR-sequenced participants respectively. TCR sequencing covered 230 to 250 trial participants: 207 given two doses of AZD1222 and approximately 26 given two doses of MenACWY control vaccine.

V loses 6 bases, J loses 5 bases, and the germline ends lie 11 bases apart. Spanning cysteine to phenylalanine, the CDR3 consists of 13 amino acids. The retained sequence is limited to the CDR3, 39 bases, with the frame set at the first base. CDR1 LNHDA and CDR2 SQIVND are derived from the germline V gene (reference sequence). Taken with the paper, the label for time point translates to: baseline before first vaccination. Vaccinee samples were obtained from the UK trials COV001 and COV002, which included a single-blind randomized controlled phase 2/3 trial of AZD1222 (ChAdOx1 nCoV-19) in healthy adults. For TCRbeta chain sequencing, PBMC samples from trial participants were taken at day 0 and at day 28 after the second dose. On the study overall, not on this receptor specifically: The 56-69-year group was small, and its depth increase did not reach significance, likely because of low power. Epitopes outside the regions mutated in the B.1.351 and B.1.1.7 variants were reportedly recognized by nearly half of the unique spike-specific TCRs. Vaccine-associated CD4 TCRs spanned the whole spike protein, with dominant responses in regions 160-218 and 743-854. A significant rise in spike-specific TCR breadth and depth was observed after two AZD1222 doses relative to day 0 and relative to MenACWY recipients. Because no day 14 peak-response samples were available, the repertoires could be characterized only after the peak T cell response. Only six AZD1222 recipients were SARS-CoV-2 seropositive at baseline, limiting conclusions about previously exposed vaccinees. Participants were mostly white British, with more females than males. The authors suggested clonal diversity may have been underestimated.

The CDR3 regions of human TCRbeta chains were analyzed by immunosequencing. Processing in the source paper ran as follows. TCRs in the repertoires were matched against a reference library of SARS-CoV-2-specific TCRs that had been generated with the MIRA antigen-specificity platform. Breadth was defined as the fraction of unique TCRs that were SARS-CoV-2-associated. Depth was defined as the fraction of total T cells that were SARS-CoV-2-associated. Using the MIRA data, each spike-specific TCR was assigned both to the spike region to which the TCR was reactive and to a CD4 or CD8 class. Log10-transformed breadth and depth values were compared by one-way ANOVA with Sidak's multiple comparisons tests. TCRdb carries this immuneACCESS record with in-frame sequences only. Its versions omit some clonotypes, under half of them owing to an unresolved V gene in the studies checked, with the rest unexplained. V, J and clone size reflect that table, while D and trimming were determined from the DNA. Counted in this sample were around 200,000 clones; approximately 90% of them appeared once. Clones ranked in the top ten supply roughly 0.99% of the sample.

The clonotype was recovered from an adult in good health. The chain is encoded by TRBV19 joined to TRBJ1-3; no D gene is confidently identified. Sequences were derived from peripheral blood, sampled on day 0 of AZD1222 vaccination. The nucleotide sequence is TGTGCCAGTAGCGCGGATCCGAGAAACACCATATATTTT. The resulting protein is CASSADPRNTIYF.